This T cell receptor (beta chain) was recovered during a study of T cell responses to AZD1222 COVID-19 vaccine (dated by TCRdb to the early 2020s). About the study as a whole: A total of under 250 trial participants underwent TCR sequencing, of whom 200 to 220 had received two doses of AZD1222 and 26 had received two doses of the MenACWY control vaccine. Enrollment into the trials was organized by age into subgroups of 18-55, 56-69 and 70-plus years, and those subgroups contained about 150, 27 and 61 TCR-sequenced participants, respectively.

For this clone: It has no known antigen specificity. The record has no base qualities; no much larger clone is one base away.

The CDR3 regions of human TCRbeta chains were subjected to immunosequencing. The authors' pipeline ran thus. TCRs in the repertoires were matched against a reference library of SARS-CoV-2-specific TCRs that had been generated with the MIRA antigen-specificity platform. Breadth was defined as the fraction of unique TCRs that were SARS-CoV-2-associated, and depth was defined as the fraction of total T cells that were SARS-CoV-2-associated. Using the MIRA data, each spike-specific TCR was assigned both to the spike region to which the TCR was reactive and to a CD4 or CD8 class. Log10-transformed breadth and depth values were compared by one-way ANOVA with Sidak's multiple comparisons tests. TCRdb re-hosts the immuneACCESS table, in-frame sequences only. Its copies lack some clones; in the studies checked, an unresolved V gene accounts for under half of them, and the cause for the rest is not known. The DNA gave D and trimming, while V, J and clone size come from that table. Here the sample has roughly 15,000 clones; approximately 80% occur a single time. 14% of the sample lies in the top ten.

Study-wide conclusions, independent of this receptor: The whole spike protein was spanned by vaccine-associated CD4 TCRs, and dominant responses were seen in regions 160-218 and 743-854. The 56-69-year group was small, and its depth increase did not reach significance, likely because of low power. After two AZD1222 doses, both the breadth and the depth of spike-specific TCRs were significantly higher than at day 0 and than in MenACWY recipients. Conclusions about previously exposed vaccinees are limited, since just five to seven AZD1222 recipients were seropositive for SARS-CoV-2 at baseline. Participants were mostly white British, with more females than males. The authors suggested clonal diversity may have been underestimated. Reportedly, close to half of the unique spike-specific TCRs recognized epitopes lying outside the regions that are mutated in the B.1.351 and B.1.1.7 variants. Because no day 14 peak-response samples were available, the repertoires could be characterized only after the peak T cell response.

Explained via the paper, the time point label denotes: about 28 days (+/-7) after the second vaccine dose. AZD1222 recipients with second doses at about 4 weeks or about 12 weeks were pooled, because spike-specific TCR depth and breadth did not differ between schedules. Samples from vaccinated people were obtained from the UK trials COV001 and COV002, which included a single-blind randomized controlled phase 2/3 trial of AZD1222 (ChAdOx1 nCoV-19) in healthy adults. For TCRbeta chain sequencing, PBMC samples from trial participants were taken at day 0 and at day 28 after the second dose. Reading the germline V gene gives CDR1 SGDLS and CDR2 YYNGEE. V and J are truncated by 3 bases and 6 bases respectively, leaving an intervening sequence of 12 bases. From cysteine to phenylalanine, the CDR3 is 13 amino acids long. CDR3 DNA only is kept here, 39 bases in frame from base 1.

The chain is assembled from TRBV9 and TRBJ1-1; the D gene lacks a confident call. The receptor was derived from an adult who received the AZD1222 COVID-19 vaccine. Source: peripheral blood, taken 28 days after the second AZD1222 dose. The nucleotide sequence reads as follows: TGTGCCAGCAGCGCCTATATGTCGGCTGAAGCTTTCTTT. The resulting protein is CASSAYMSAEAFF.